This TCR beta chain emerged from a study of blood T cell repertoires in COVID-19. The CDR3 runs 14 residues. Germline values: CDR1 KGHSH, CDR2 LQKENI. Trimming left V 3 bases short and J 6 bases short, with 9 bases between. Profiled with immunoSEQ multiplex PCR; TCRdb holds only in-frame clones, not every one. The data hold about 200,000 clones, with approximately 83% observed a single time. In its sample, this clone was seen a few times. Sequencing was done on a sample of peripheral blood. This clonotype originated in a man aged 40-49 years with acute or convalescent COVID-19. The rearrangement uses TRBV18 and TRBJ1-6, with D unclear. The CDR3 sequence: CASSPAQVNSPLHF. The CDR3 nucleotides are TGTGCCAGCTCACCGGCGCAGGTTAATTCACCCCTCCACTTT.